Listed below are T cell receptor beta chains from one sample, sequenced in a study of blood T cell repertoires in COVID-19. Assay: immunoSEQ multiplex PCR; the TCRdb copy retains only in-frame clones and omits some. The sample yields 85,000 to 95,000 clones, about two thirds seen once. Sequenced input: peripheral blood. Receptors originate from a woman aged 80 or older with acute or convalescent COVID-19. Both conserved end residues are part of each CDR3. Each record gives: CDR3 length, clone size, V gene, D gene, J gene, CDR3 DNA, CDR3 protein. The D gene is left open where the match is weak. Some rows have no size entry. The others give once, few or many, or a class for an expanded clone.

length: 14; size: .; V: TRBV7-9; D: TRBD1; J: TRBJ1-6; DNA: TGTGCCAGCAGCCGGACAGGGTATAATTCACCCCTCCACTTT; CDR3: CASSRTGYNSPLHF
length: 15; size: few; V: TRBV21-1; D: .; J: TRBJ1-6; DNA: TGTGCCAGCAACCTCAACAGGGGTTATAATTCACCCCTCCACTTT; CDR3: CASNLNRGYNSPLHF
length: 12; size: .; V: TRBV2; D: .; J: TRBJ1-1; DNA: TGTGCCAGCAGCCCCATGAACACTGAAGCTTTCTTT; CDR3: CASSPMNTEAFF
length: 13; size: .; V: TRBV7-3; D: .; J: TRBJ1-6; DNA: TGTGCCAGCGGCCAGGGGTTAGACTCACCCCTCCACTTT; CDR3: CASGQGLDSPLHF
length: 13; size: .; V: TRBV11-2; D: .; J: TRBJ1-2; DNA: TGTGCCAGCAGCTTCCTGTCCGGGAGAGGCTACACCTTC; CDR3: CASSFLSGRGYTF
length: 13; size: .; V: TRBV5-4; D: TRBD1; J: TRBJ1-2; DNA: TGTGCCAGCAGCTTGACAGGGGGCCAAGGCTACACCTTC; CDR3: CASSLTGGQGYTF
length: 13; size: .; V: TRBV12-3/TRBV12-4; D: .; J: TRBJ1-2; DNA: TGTGCCAGCAGTTTGAACAGGCCCTATGGCTACACCTTC; CDR3: CASSLNRPYGYTF
length: 13; size: .; V: TRBV5-4; D: TRBD1; J: TRBJ1-1; DNA: TGTGCCAGCAGCCCAGGGGGCCTCACTGAAGCTTTCTTT; CDR3: CASSPGGLTEAFF
length: 14; size: few; V: TRBV6-2/TRBV6-3; D: TRBD1; J: TRBJ1-6; DNA: TGTGCCAGCAGCCTACAGGGGTTTTATTCACCCCTCCACTTT; CDR3: CASSLQGFYSPLHF
length: 14; size: .; V: TRBV10-3; D: .; J: TRBJ1-2; DNA: TGTGCCATCAGTCATGACAGTCAAGCCTATGGCTACACCTTC; CDR3: CAISHDSQAYGYTF
length: 12; size: few; V: TRBV6-5; D: TRBD1; J: TRBJ2-7; DNA: TGTGCCAGTAAGGGGGCGGGTTTCGAGCAGTACTTC; CDR3: CASKGAGFEQYF
length: 14; size: .; V: TRBV7-9; D: TRBD1; J: TRBJ1-4; DNA: TGTGCCAGCAGCCCGCGGACAGGATCTGAAAAACTGTTTTTT; CDR3: CASSPRTGSEKLFF
length: 17; size: few; V: TRBV7-8; D: .; J: TRBJ1-4; DNA: TGTGCCAGCAGCCGCGGCGCGGTTCAGGAGGGAGGGGAAAAACTGTTTTTT; CDR3: CASSRGAVQEGGEKLFF
length: 12; size: once; V: TRBV18; D: TRBD1; J: TRBJ2-7; DNA: TGTGCCAACTCTCGACAGGGAAGGGAGCAGTACTTC; CDR3: CANSRQGREQYF
length: 10; size: few; V: TRBV20-1; D: .; J: TRBJ1-2; DNA: TGCAGTGCTAGAGGAGGGGGCTACACCTTC; CDR3: CSARGGGYTF
length: 19; size: .; V: TRBV6-2/TRBV6-3; D: TRBD2; J: TRBJ2-1; DNA: TGTGCCAGCAGTTCTCCGGGACTAGTCCGGGGAAGCTCCTACAATGAGCAGTTCTTC; CDR3: CASSSPGLVRGSSYNEQFF
length: 12; size: .; V: TRBV7-8; D: .; J: TRBJ1-2; DNA: TGTGCCAGCAGCTTAGGAGCGGATGGCTACACCTTC; CDR3: CASSLGADGYTF
length: 17; size: once; V: TRBV27; D: TRBD1; J: TRBJ2-1; DNA: TGTGCCAGCAGCCCTCCGAGGGGGACAGGGTACGGCAATGAGCAGTTCTTC; CDR3: CASSPPRGTGYGNEQFF
length: 15; size: .; V: TRBV2; D: TRBD2; J: TRBJ2-5; DNA: TGTGCCAGCAGCGTACGGGGGGGTTCGCAAGAGACCCAGTACTTC; CDR3: CASSVRGGSQETQYF
length: 13; size: .; V: TRBV28; D: TRBD1; J: TRBJ1-5; DNA: TGTGCCAGCGGCAGGGGGCGAGACCAGCCCCAGCATTTT; CDR3: CASGRGRDQPQHF
length: 15; size: .; V: TRBV19; D: .; J: TRBJ1-2; DNA: TGTGCCAGTAGTATAGATTTTAGGGAGTTCTATGGCTACACCTTC; CDR3: CASSIDFREFYGYTF
length: 16; size: .; V: TRBV18; D: .; J: TRBJ2-7; DNA: TGTGCCACCACCATCGGTGGGGGGACCCAATCCTACGAGCAGTACTTC; CDR3: CATTIGGGTQSYEQYF
length: 13; size: .; V: TRBV5-4; D: TRBD2; J: TRBJ2-7; DNA: TGTGCCAGCAGCCCCGGGGGGGGCTACGAGCAGTACTTC; CDR3: CASSPGGGYEQYF
length: 13; size: .; V: TRBV19; D: .; J: TRBJ1-2; DNA: TGTGCCAGTAGTATAAACAGAGACTATGGCTACACCTTC; CDR3: CASSINRDYGYTF
length: 15; size: few; V: TRBV2; D: TRBD1; J: TRBJ1-1; DNA: TGTGCCAGCAGTGTGACAGGGGGTCTTGGCACTGAAGCTTTCTTT; CDR3: CASSVTGGLGTEAFF
length: 16; size: .; V: TRBV27; D: TRBD2; J: TRBJ2-1; DNA: TGTGCCAGCAGTAAACGGACGGGGGGGCATGACAATGAGCAGTTCTTC; CDR3: CASSKRTGGHDNEQFF
length: 14; size: .; V: TRBV7-2; D: .; J: TRBJ1-1; DNA: TGTGCCAGCAGCTTAGAGCTTACGAACACTGAAGCTTTCTTT; CDR3: CASSLELTNTEAFF
length: 14; size: .; V: TRBV29-1; D: TRBD1; J: TRBJ2-5; DNA: TGCAGCGGAAGGGACAGGGGATCCCAAGAGACCCAGTACTTC; CDR3: CSGRDRGSQETQYF
length: 16; size: .; V: TRBV4-3; D: .; J: TRBJ2-1; DNA: TGCGCCAGCAGCCAAGGGGCGCCCGACCCCTACAATGAGCAGTTCTTC; CDR3: CASSQGAPDPYNEQFF
length: 15; size: many; V: TRBV4-3; D: .; J: TRBJ2-2; DNA: TGCGCCAGCAGCCCGAGGCAGAGGAAAACCGGGGAGCTGTTTTTT; CDR3: CASSPRQRKTGELFF
length: 15; size: .; V: TRBV4-2; D: .; J: TRBJ1-5; DNA: TGTGCCAGCAGCCAAGCTACAGGGAGAAATCAGCCCCAGCATTTT; CDR3: CASSQATGRNQPQHF